The next 30 T cell receptor beta chains were all read from a single sample in a study of human T cells and chemical hapten exposure. Each CDR3 protein gets one entry after TCRdb re-called the RACE reads with MiXCR. The data contain some 90,000 distinct CDR3 sequences, approximately 10% of them seen just once; the ten biggest clones take up 3.2%. Time point of the sample: patch test 2, 6 weeks after DPC sensitization. Treatment here: therapeutic diphenylcyclopropenone sensitization with weekly scalp DPC. This specimen consisted of whole blood, obtained in connection with sensitization to the hapten diphenylcyclopropenone (DPC). The receptors come from a woman in her 40s with alopecia areata. Some clones in this sample may be carry-over from other donors' samples.

This clonotype was counted between two and nine times. This chain links TRBV10-1 with TRBJ2-7; TRBD1 matches at 9 bases. CDR3 length equals 15 residues. Germline assignment: CDR1 WNHNN and CDR2 SYGVQD (reference sequence). The J segment lost 4 bases and the V segment lost 8 bases, leaving 12 bases of the junction unmatched. The CDR3, as DNA: TGCGCCAGCGGGGGAACCGGGACAGGGTCTTACGAGCAGTACTTC. Residues: CASGGTGTGSYEQYF.

This clonotype was seen repeatedly, ten times or more. The chain couples TRBV4-1 to TRBJ2-3, with no clear D. Germline V gene lookup returns CDR1 MGHRA and CDR2 YSYEKL. The CDR3 runs 15 residues. V gave up 1 base and J gave up 1 base, with 9 bases separating them. CDR3 nucleotides: TGCGCCAGCAGCCAAGTATACAGCGGCACAGATACGCAGTATTTT. Amino acid sequence: CASSQVYSGTDTQYF.

This clonotype appeared a few times. This chain joins TRBV18 and TRBJ1-1; no clear D. This CDR3 is 13 amino acids long. The ends were cut back, 3 bases at V and 5 bases at J, with 10 bases in the middle. CDR1 KGHSH and CDR2 LQKENI come from the germline V gene. CDR3 in amino acids: CASSPVGRTEAFF. DNA of the CDR3: TGTGCCAGCTCACCGGTGGGGAGAACTGAAGCTTTCTTT.

This clonotype has a count of ten or more. The chain links TRBV28 to TRBJ2-7, with D possibly matching TRBD1 (6 bases). The germline V gene has CDR1 MDHEN and CDR2 SYDVKM. Trimming cost V 8 bases and J 4 bases, with 21 bases left between them. This CDR3 is 15 amino acids long. The CDR3 loop reads CASRPTGTRPYEQYF. CDR3 in DNA: TGTGCCAGCCGCCCCACCGGGACACGTCCATACGAGCAGTACTTC.

In its sample, this clonotype was seen a few times. The chain has TRBV19 and TRBJ2-7, with D maybe TRBD1 (6 bases). CDR3 length equals 15 residues. Per the germline V gene, CDR1 is LNHDA and CDR2 is SQIVND (reference sequence). Trimming shortened V by 5 bases and J by 0 bases, and 14 bases separated the two germline ends. The DNA of the CDR3 is TGTGCCAGTAGTCCTTCGTCCAGGGGCTCCTACGAGCAGTACTTC. Translating it yields CASSPSSRGSYEQYF.

The chain has TRBV6-5 and TRBJ2-7; 8 nucleotides line up with TRBD1. V shed 4 bases and J 0 bases; nucleotides not matched to a gene: 2. CDR1 and CDR2 (germline): MNHEY, SVGAGI. The CDR3 has 14 amino acids. For the CDR3, the DNA is TGTGCCAGCAGTTCGACAGGGGCCTCCTACGAGCAGTACTTC. This encodes CASSSTGASYEQYF.

This clonotype was seen many times. The chain is built from TRBV6-2 or TRBV6-3 and TRBJ2-3, with 11 bases lining up with TRBD2. The CDR3 has 15 residues. The germline V gene has CDR1 MNHEY and CDR2 SVGEGT. Losses at the gene ends were 6 bases for V and 1 base for J; bases not matched to a gene: 3. This CDR3 is CASSPSGGRTDTQYF. The CDR3 DNA reads as TGTGCCAGCAGCCCTAGCGGGGGGCGCACAGATACGCAGTATTTT.

This clonotype has just a few counts. The chain joins TRBV19 to TRBJ2-7; D could derive from TRBD1 or TRBD2 (5 bases each). There are 15 residues in the CDR3. Germline CDR1 is LNHDA and CDR2 is SQIVND (reference sequence). V lost 5 bases to trimming and J lost 1 base, with 15 bases between them. The CDR3 loop is CASSSPGPGSYEQYF. In DNA form, the CDR3 reads TGTGCCAGTAGTTCCCCGGGGCCCGGTTCCTACGAGCAGTACTTC.

There are a few counts of this clonotype. The chain links TRBV20-1 to TRBJ2-7, with TRBD2 matching over 7 bases. Germline values: CDR1 DFQATT, CDR2 SNEGSKA (reference sequence). Trimming took 6 bases from V and 3 from J; bases not matched to a gene: 8. There are 13 residues in the CDR3. The CDR3 sequence: CSASGGLLYEQYF. The CDR3 DNA is TGCAGTGCCAGTGGGGGACTACTCTACGAGCAGTACTTC.

This clonotype has at least ten counts. The rearrangement links TRBV29-1 to TRBJ1-5, with D possibly being TRBD1 (5 bases). Looked up from germline, CDR1 is SQVTM and CDR2 is ANQGSEA. There are 12 residues in the CDR3. The V gene lost 7 bases and the J gene lost 1 base, with 8 bases spanning the gap. DNA of the CDR3: TGCAGCGCGGGGGTGAGCAATCAGCCCCAGCATTTT. Translating it yields CSAGVSNQPQHF.

The chain uses TRBV28 and TRBJ2-7; 7 bases align to TRBD2. CDR1 is MDHEN and CDR2 is SYDVKM in the germline V gene. The CDR3 extends over 16 amino acids. The V segment lost 2 bases and the J segment 2 bases; nucleotides outside the gene matches: 9. The DNA of the CDR3 is TGTGCCAGCAGTTTAACGGCCGTCGGGACTACCTACGAGCAGTACTTC. This gives the protein CASSLTAVGTTYEQYF.

This clonotype was counted only a few times. Written as DNA, the CDR3 is TGTGCCAGCAGCTTAGACCCCCGGGACAGGGGCTCTGGGGCCAACGTCCTGACTTTC. Its translation: CASSLDPRDRGSGANVLTF. The genes are TRBV7-2 and TRBJ2-6; 10 positions match TRBD1. The CDR3 is 19 amino acids. Germline lookup yields CDR1 SGHTA and CDR2 FQGNSA. Trimming at V came to 1 base and at J to 0 bases, leaving 6 bases not matched to a gene.

The V call is TRBV12-3 or TRBV12-4, the J call TRBJ2-7; maybe TRBD1 (5 bases). The CDR3 covers 16 residues. Trimming left V 2 bases short and J 1 base short, with 15 bases between. CDR3 sequence (DNA): TGTGCCAGCAGTTTACGTTTTTCAGGGAAGTCCTACGAGCAGTACTTC. Amino acid sequence: CASSLRFSGKSYEQYF.

This clonotype has a count of ten or more. This chain connects TRBV6-5 to TRBJ2-7, with 14 bases fitting TRBD2. CDR1 is MNHEY and CDR2 is SVGAGI in the germline V gene. The trim removed 5 bases at V and 4 bases at J, leaving 4 bases unmatched. The CDR3 loop spans 15 amino acids. CDR3 in amino acids: CASSPGTSGSYEQYF. CDR3 sequence (DNA): TGTGCCAGCAGTCCCGGGACTAGCGGGAGTTACGAGCAGTACTTC.

This clonotype was counted only a few times. The chain carries TRBV4-1 and TRBJ2-7, with 12 nucleotides matching TRBD2. Germline V gene lookup returns CDR1 MGHRA and CDR2 YSYEKL. V shed 2 bases, J shed 1 base, and the junction held 6 bases outside the gene matches. The CDR3 has 17 amino acids. CDR3 sequence: CASSQLAGGPVSYEQYF. The DNA of the CDR3 is TGCGCCAGCAGCCAACTAGCGGGAGGGCCAGTTTCCTACGAGCAGTACTTC.

This clonotype was counted at least ten times. In DNA, the CDR3 is TGTGCCAGCAGTTACTCGAGACGGAACGGGGTAGGGACCTACGAGCAGTACTTC. Amino acids: CASSYSRRNGVGTYEQYF. The J gene is TRBJ2-7, the V gene TRBV6-6; D is perhaps TRBD2 (5 bases). The germline CDR1 and CDR2 sequences are MNHNY and SVGAGI (reference sequence). This CDR3 comprises 18 residues. Trimming pared 0 bases from V and 2 bases from J, leaving 20 bases between.

This clonotype was picked up a small number of times. V and J are TRBV9 and TRBJ1-5; D possibly corresponds to TRBD1 (5 bases). This CDR3 region has 14 residues. The V gene's germline CDR1 is SGDLS and CDR2 YYNGEE. V was trimmed by 0 bases and J by 7 bases, leaving 11 bases between them. This chain's CDR3 is CASSVAGGEQPQHF. As DNA, the CDR3 is TGTGCCAGCAGCGTAGCTGGGGGGGAGCAGCCCCAGCATTTT.

This clonotype was found many times. The CDR3 region has the DNA TGTGCCAGCGGGGGACAGTCCTACGAGCAGTACTTC. Encoded protein: CASGGQSYEQYF. The V call is TRBV28, the J call TRBJ2-7, with 7 bases identical to TRBD1. Germline values: CDR1 MDHEN, CDR2 SYDVKM. V was clipped by 8 bases and J by 1 base; unmatched bases: 2. The CDR3 has 12 amino acids.

The table lists this clonotype with many counts. The V and J genes are TRBV19 and TRBJ1-5; a possible D gene is TRBD1 (6 bases). The V gene lost 5 bases and the J gene lost 4 bases, with 12 bases spanning the gap. This CDR3 contains 14 residues. Looked up from germline, CDR1 is LNHDA and CDR2 is SQIVND (reference sequence). The CDR3 sequence: CASSYQGGNQPQHF. The CDR3 DNA follows: TGTGCCAGTAGTTACCAAGGGGGAAATCAGCCCCAGCATTTT.

The V call is TRBV20-1, the J call TRBJ1-2; D unclear. The CDR3 has 14 residues. CDR1 DFQATT and CDR2 SNEGSKA come from the germline V gene (reference sequence). V lost 5 bases and J lost 4, with 17 bases in between. The CDR3 coding sequence is TGCAGTGCTTCCTCGACTATAGGGAGCTATGGCTACACCTTC. Translation: CSASSTIGSYGYTF.

Many counts were recorded for this clonotype. This chain connects TRBV27 to TRBJ1-4; 10 bases are a match to TRBD1. CDR3 length: 16 residues. Germline V gene lookup returns CDR1 MNHEY and CDR2 SMNVEV (reference sequence). The ends lost 5 bases at V and 5 bases at J; junction bases unmatched: 8. The CDR3 DNA reads TGTGCCAGCAGTCTACAGACAGGGGGCAGAAATGAAAAACTGTTTTTT. Translation gives CASSLQTGGRNEKLFF.

The V gene is TRBV6-2 or TRBV6-3, the J gene TRBJ2-7; no clear D gene. The CDR3 is 14 residues long. Looked up from germline, CDR1 is MNHEY and CDR2 is SVGEGT. Trimming took 2 bases from V and 6 from J, leaving 14 bases between them. CDR3 coding DNA: TGTGCCAGCAGTTACCCCCTAGGGTCGCGCGAGCAGTACTTC. This sequence encodes CASSYPLGSREQYF.

J is TRBJ2-3 and V is TRBV2; 8 bases are shared with TRBD2. The CDR3 is made up of 13 amino acids. CDR1 is SNHLY, CDR2 FYNNEI, per germline. J was trimmed by 10 bases and V by 7 bases; bases with no gene match: 10. The CDR3 region has the DNA TGTGCCAGCACTCCCGGGGGGGCGGTTTCGCAGTATTTT. It codes for CASTPGGAVSQYF.

This clonotype has only a few counts. This rearrangement joins TRBV5-1 to TRBJ2-3; D is uncertain. CDR3 length: 13 residues. V gave up 6 bases and J gave up 6 bases, with 14 bases separating them. Germline CDR1 reads SGHRS; CDR2 reads YFSETQ. The CDR3 nucleotides are TGCGCCAGCACCTCCGGTGCCAAGGATACGCAGTATTTT. Protein: CASTSGAKDTQYF. Variable domain in full (rest from reference TRBV5-1 and TRBJ2-3): KAGVTQTPRYLIKTRGQQVTLSCSPISGHRSVSWYQQTPGQGLQFLFEYFSETQRNKGNFPGRFSGRQFSNSRSEMNVSTLELGDSALYLCASTSGAKDTQYFGPGTRLTVL.

This clonotype was recorded a few times. This rearrangement joins TRBV9 to TRBJ2-7; possibly TRBD2 for D (6 bases). This CDR3 contains 17 residues. Germline V gene sequence: CDR1 SGDLS, CDR2 YYNGEE. V was cut by 4 bases and J by 6 bases, with 26 bases left in between. CDR3 sequence reads: CASSISPGGSGGSEQYF. CDR3 sequence (DNA): TGTGCCAGCAGCATATCCCCTGGAGGGTCTGGGGGTTCCGAGCAGTACTTC.

This clonotype was seen ten or more times. The J gene is TRBJ2-7, the V gene TRBV7-2; TRBD1 agrees at 7 bases. The CDR3 runs to 14 residues. With 8 bases clipped from V and 0 bases from J, the junction kept 7 bases outside the gene matches. In germline, CDR1 is SGHTA, CDR2 FQGNSA. CDR3 loop: CASLPGQSSYEQYF. The CDR3 region has the DNA TGTGCCAGCCTCCCGGGACAGAGCTCCTACGAGCAGTACTTC.

Many counts were recorded for this clonotype. The chain uses TRBV6-2 or TRBV6-3 and TRBJ2-1, with D tentatively TRBD2 (7 bases). CDR3 size: 15 residues. The V gene's germline CDR1 is MNHEY and CDR2 SVGEGT. Trimming shortened V by 4 bases and J by 8 bases, and 18 bases separated the two germline ends. In DNA, the CDR3 is TGTGCCAGCAGTTCCCCGCAGGGGAGGGTCGATGAGCAGTTCTTC. Translating gives CASSSPQGRVDEQFF.

The V call is TRBV7-8, the J call TRBJ2-1; 9 bases map to TRBD2. The trim removed 7 bases at V and 6 bases at J, leaving 13 bases unmatched. This CDR3 region has 16 residues. Germline loops: CDR1 SGHVS, CDR2 FQNEAQ. The CDR3 here is CASTKLAGEGSNEQFF. The CDR3 nucleotides read TGTGCCAGCACCAAATTAGCGGGAGAGGGATCCAATGAGCAGTTCTTC. The full variable domain, its missing parts supplied by reference TRBV7-8 and TRBJ2-1, is GAGVSQSPRYKVAKRGQDVALRCDPISGHVSLFWYQQALGQGPEFLTYFQNEAQLDKSGLPSDRFFAERPEGSVSTLKIQRTQQEDSAVYLCASTKLAGEGSNEQFFGPGTRLTVL.

This clonotype has just a few counts. The chain is built from TRBV6-5 and TRBJ1-6; D possibly corresponds to TRBD1 (5 bases). V was trimmed by 8 bases and J by 7 bases, leaving 18 bases between them. CDR1 and CDR2 (germline): MNHEY, SVGAGI. CDR3 length: 15 amino acids. The CDR3 loop is CASEKVRGANSPLHF. The CDR3 nucleotides read TGTGCCAGCGAGAAGGTTAGAGGGGCGAATTCACCCCTCCACTTT.

A few counts support this clonotype. The DNA for the CDR3 is TGCGCCAGCAGCCAAGAAGAGACCCACTATGGCTACACCTTC. Protein sequence: CASSQEETHYGYTF. The chain has TRBV4-1 and TRBJ1-2; no reliable D call. V was shortened by 0 bases and J by 3 bases, with 8 bases between the two germline ends. The CDR3 sequence is 14 residues long. Germline-derived CDR1 and CDR2 are MGHRA and YSYEKL.